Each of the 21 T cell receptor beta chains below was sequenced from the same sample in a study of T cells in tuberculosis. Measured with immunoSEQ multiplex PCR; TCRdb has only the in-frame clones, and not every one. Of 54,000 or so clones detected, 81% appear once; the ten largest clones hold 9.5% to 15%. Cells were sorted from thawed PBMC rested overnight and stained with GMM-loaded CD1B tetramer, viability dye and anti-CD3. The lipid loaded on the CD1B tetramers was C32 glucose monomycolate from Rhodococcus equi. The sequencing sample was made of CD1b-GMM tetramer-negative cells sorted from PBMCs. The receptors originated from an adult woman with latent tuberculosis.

CDR3 bases: TGTGCCAGCAGCTCGGACAGGGGAGGGATTCATGAGCAGTTCTTC. Its protein product is CASSSDRGGIHEQFF. V gene TRBV9 combines with J gene TRBJ2-1; TRBD1 matches at 9 bases. After removal of 4 bases from V and 8 bases from J, the junction contained 10 bases not matched to a gene. CDR1 is SGDLS and CDR2 is YYNGEE in the germline V gene. The CDR3 runs 15 residues.

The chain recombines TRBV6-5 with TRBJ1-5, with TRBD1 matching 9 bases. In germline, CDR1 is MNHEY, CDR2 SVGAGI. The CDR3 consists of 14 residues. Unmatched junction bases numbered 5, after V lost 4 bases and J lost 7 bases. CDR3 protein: CASSFPDRGQPQHF. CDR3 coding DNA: TGTGCCAGCAGTTTTCCGGACAGGGGACAGCCCCAGCATTTT.

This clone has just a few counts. CDR3 nucleotide sequence: TGTGCCAGTAGTATTAACAGCCGGGACTACGAGCAGTACTTC. Translating gives CASSINSRDYEQYF. This sequence joins TRBV19 and TRBJ2-5, with D possibly being TRBD2 (5 bases). The assigned J gene may be wrong: the sequence end matches TRBJ2-7 better. CDR3 length: 14 amino acids. CDR1 and CDR2 (germline): LNHDA, SQIVND (reference sequence).

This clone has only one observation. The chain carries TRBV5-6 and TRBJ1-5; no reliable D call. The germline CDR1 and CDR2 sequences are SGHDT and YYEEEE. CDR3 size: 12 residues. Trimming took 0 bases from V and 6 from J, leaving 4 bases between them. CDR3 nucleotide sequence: TGTGCCAGCAGCTTGGGTCGTCAGCCCCAGCATTTT. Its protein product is CASSLGRQPQHF.

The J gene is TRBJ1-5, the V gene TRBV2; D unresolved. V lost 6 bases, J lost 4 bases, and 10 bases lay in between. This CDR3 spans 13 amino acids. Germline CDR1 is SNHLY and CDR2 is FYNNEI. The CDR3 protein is CASSVDGNQPQHF. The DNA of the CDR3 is TGTGCCAGCAGCGTCGACGGGAATCAGCCCCAGCATTTT. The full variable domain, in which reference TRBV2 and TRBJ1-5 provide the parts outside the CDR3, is EPEVTQTPSHQVTQMGQEVILRCVPISNHLYFYWYRQILGQKVEFLVSFYNNEISEKSEIFDDQFSVERPDGSNFTLKIRSTKLEDSAMYFCASSVDGNQPQHFGDGTRLSIL.

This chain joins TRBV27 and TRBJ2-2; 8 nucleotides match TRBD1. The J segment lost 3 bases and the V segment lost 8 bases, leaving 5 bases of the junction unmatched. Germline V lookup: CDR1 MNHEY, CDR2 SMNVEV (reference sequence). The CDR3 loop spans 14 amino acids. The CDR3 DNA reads TGTGCCAGCCGACCGGGACAGGACACCGGGGAGCTGTTTTTT. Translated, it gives CASRPGQDTGELFF.

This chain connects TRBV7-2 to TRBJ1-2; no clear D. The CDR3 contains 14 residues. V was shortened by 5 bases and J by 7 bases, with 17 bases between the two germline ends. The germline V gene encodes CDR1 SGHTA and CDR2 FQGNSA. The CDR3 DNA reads TGTGCCAGCAGCCCGCCCGGCGGGGTAGGTGGCTACACCTTC. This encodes CASSPPGGVGGYTF.

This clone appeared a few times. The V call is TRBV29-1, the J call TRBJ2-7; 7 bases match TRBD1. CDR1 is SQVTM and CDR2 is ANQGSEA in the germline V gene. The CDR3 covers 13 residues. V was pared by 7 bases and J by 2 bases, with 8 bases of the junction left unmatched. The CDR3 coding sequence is TGCAGCGCCGAGGGGGACAGCACCTACGAGCAGTACTTC. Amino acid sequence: CSAEGDSTYEQYF.

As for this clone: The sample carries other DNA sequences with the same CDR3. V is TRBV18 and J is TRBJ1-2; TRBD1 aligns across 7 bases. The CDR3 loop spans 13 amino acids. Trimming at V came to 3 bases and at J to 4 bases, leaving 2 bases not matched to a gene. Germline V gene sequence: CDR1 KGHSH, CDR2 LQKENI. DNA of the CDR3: TGTGCCAGCTCACCGGGACAGAGCTATGGCTACACCTTC. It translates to CASSPGQSYGYTF.

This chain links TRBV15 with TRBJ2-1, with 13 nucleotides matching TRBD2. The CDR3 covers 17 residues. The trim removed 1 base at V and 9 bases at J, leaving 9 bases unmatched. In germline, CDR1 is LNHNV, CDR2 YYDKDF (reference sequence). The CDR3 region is CATSRARTSGSVGEQFF. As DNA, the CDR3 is TGTGCCACCAGCAGAGCGAGGACTAGCGGGAGTGTGGGTGAGCAGTTCTTC.

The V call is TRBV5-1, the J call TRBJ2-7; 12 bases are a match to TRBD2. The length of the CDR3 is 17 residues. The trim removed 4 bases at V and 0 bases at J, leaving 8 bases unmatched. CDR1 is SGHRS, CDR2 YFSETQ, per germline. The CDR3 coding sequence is TGCGCCAGCAGCAGAGGGACTAGCGGGCTCCCCTCCTACGAGCAGTACTTC. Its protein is CASSRGTSGLPSYEQYF.

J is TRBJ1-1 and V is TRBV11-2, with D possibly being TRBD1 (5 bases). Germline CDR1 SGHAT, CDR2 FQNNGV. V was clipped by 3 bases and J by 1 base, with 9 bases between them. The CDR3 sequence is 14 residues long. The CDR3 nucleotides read TGTGCCAGCAGCTTGACAGTTCAGAACACTGAAGCTTTCTTT. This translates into CASSLTVQNTEAFF.

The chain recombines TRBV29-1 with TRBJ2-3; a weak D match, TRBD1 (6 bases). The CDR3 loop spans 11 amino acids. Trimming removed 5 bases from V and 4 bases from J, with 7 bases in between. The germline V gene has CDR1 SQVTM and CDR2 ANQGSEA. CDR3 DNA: TGCAGCGTTCACAGGGCAGATACGCAGTATTTT. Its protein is CSVHRADTQYF.

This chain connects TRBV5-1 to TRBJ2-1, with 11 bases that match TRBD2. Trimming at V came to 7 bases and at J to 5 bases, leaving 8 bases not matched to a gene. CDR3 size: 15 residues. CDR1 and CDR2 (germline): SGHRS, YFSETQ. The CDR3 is CASGEGTSGHNEQFF. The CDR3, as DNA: TGCGCCAGCGGTGAGGGGACTAGCGGCCACAATGAGCAGTTCTTC.

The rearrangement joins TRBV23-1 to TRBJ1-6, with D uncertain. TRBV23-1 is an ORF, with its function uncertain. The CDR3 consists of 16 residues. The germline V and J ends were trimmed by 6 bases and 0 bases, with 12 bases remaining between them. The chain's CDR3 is CASRVPGSSYNSPLHF. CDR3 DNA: TGCGCCAGCAGAGTACCGGGGAGCTCCTATAATTCACCCCTCCACTTT.

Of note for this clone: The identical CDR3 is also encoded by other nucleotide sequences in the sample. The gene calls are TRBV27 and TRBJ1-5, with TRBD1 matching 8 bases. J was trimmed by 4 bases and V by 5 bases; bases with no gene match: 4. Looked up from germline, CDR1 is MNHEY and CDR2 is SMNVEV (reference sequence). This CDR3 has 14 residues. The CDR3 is CASSVTGGNQPQHF. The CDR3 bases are TGTGCCAGCAGTGTAACAGGGGGGAATCAGCCCCAGCATTTT.

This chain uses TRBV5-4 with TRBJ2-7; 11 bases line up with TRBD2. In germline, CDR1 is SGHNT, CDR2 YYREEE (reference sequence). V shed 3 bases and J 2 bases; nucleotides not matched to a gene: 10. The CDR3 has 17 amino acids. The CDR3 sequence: CASSSGASGRFTYEQYF. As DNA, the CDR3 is TGTGCCAGCAGCTCCGGAGCTAGCGGGAGGTTCACCTACGAGCAGTACTTC.

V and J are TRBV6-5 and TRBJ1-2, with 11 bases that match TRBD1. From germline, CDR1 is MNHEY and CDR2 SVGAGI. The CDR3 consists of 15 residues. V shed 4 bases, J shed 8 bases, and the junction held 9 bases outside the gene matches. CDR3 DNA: TGTGCCAGCAGTTCTTGGACAGGGGGCGGTGGAGGCTACACCTTC. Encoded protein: CASSSWTGGGGGYTF.

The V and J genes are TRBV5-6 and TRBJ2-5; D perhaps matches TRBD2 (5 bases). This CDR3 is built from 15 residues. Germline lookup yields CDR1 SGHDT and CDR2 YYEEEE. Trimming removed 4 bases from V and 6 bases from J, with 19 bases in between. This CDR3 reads CASSRTERFIKTQYF. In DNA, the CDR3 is TGTGCCAGCAGCCGCACGGAGCGGTTCATTAAGACCCAGTACTTC.

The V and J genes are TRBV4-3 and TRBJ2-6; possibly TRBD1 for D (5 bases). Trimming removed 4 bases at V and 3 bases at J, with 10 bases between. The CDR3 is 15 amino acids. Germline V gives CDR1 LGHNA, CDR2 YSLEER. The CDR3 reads CASSPKGYGANVLTF. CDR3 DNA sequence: TGCGCCAGCAGCCCCAAGGGGTATGGGGCCAACGTCCTGACTTTC.

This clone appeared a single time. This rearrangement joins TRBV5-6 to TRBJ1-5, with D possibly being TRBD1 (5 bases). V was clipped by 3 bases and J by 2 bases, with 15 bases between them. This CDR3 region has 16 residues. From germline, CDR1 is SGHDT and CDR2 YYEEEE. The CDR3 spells CASSSMGGLGNQPQHF. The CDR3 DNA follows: TGTGCCAGCAGCTCAATGGGGGGATTGGGCAATCAGCCCCAGCATTTT.